This passage covers 25 T cell receptor beta chains from one sample sequenced in a study of shared clonotypes between healthy human individuals. The assay was immunoSEQ multiplex PCR, and TCRdb's table has in-frame clones only and misses some. The sample comprises some 500,000 clones, less than 96% of which are singletons, and about 0.054% rests with the top ten. Sequencing used naive CD4+ T cells sorted from blood. Subset denoted: CD45RA+ positively selected. These receptors were collected from a woman aged 25 to 39 in good health.

The CDR3 DNA reads as TGTGCCAGCAGTCCCACCGGGCGCGAGCAGTACTTC. It is translated as CASSPTGREQYF. The chain employs TRBV27 and TRBJ2-7; D is unresolved. In germline, CDR1 is MNHEY, CDR2 SMNVEV (reference sequence). V gave up 5 bases and J gave up 6 bases, with 11 bases separating them. CDR3 length equals 12 residues.

The chain is built from TRBV5-1 and TRBJ2-2; TRBD1 aligns across 9 bases. With 3 bases clipped from V and 7 bases from J, the junction kept 4 bases outside the gene matches. The CDR3 sequence is 14 residues long. Germline values: CDR1 SGHRS, CDR2 YFSETQ. The CDR3 region is CASSWTGAGGELFF. The CDR3 coding sequence is TGCGCCAGCAGCTGGACAGGGGCCGGCGGGGAGCTGTTTTTT.

This clone was recorded once. The chain uses TRBV28 and TRBJ2-7; TRBD1 is a possible D gene (6 bases). Germline assignment: CDR1 MDHEN and CDR2 SYDVKM. Trimming took off 7 bases at V and 2 bases at J, with 18 bases between the two ends. The CDR3 has 15 residues. CDR3 in DNA: TGTGCCAGCACGCTTCCGGGACACGGTACCTACGAGCAGTACTTC. This translates into CASTLPGHGTYEQYF.

The chain uses TRBV10-3 and TRBJ2-1; 7 bases align to TRBD2. The germline V gene encodes CDR1 ENHRY and CDR2 SYGVKD. The junction had 10 bases not matched to a gene; V was cut back by 7 bases and J by 7 bases. This CDR3 region has 14 residues. The CDR3 DNA reads TGTGCCATCAACGGACTAGGACCAGGGAATGAGCAGTTCTTC. Its protein is CAINGLGPGNEQFF.

The chain links TRBV10-2 to TRBJ2-1, with 10 positions matching TRBD2. CDR3 length: 14 residues. In germline, CDR1 is WSHSY, CDR2 SAAADI. Trimming took 7 bases from V and 4 from J; bases not matched to a gene: 4. CDR3 region: CASTELAGYNEQFF. CDR3 nucleotides: TGCGCCAGCACCGAACTAGCGGGGTACAATGAGCAGTTCTTC.

The chain employs TRBV9 and TRBJ2-3; 9 bases map to TRBD2. The CDR3 is 16 amino acids. Germline V gene data show CDR1 as SGDLS and CDR2 as YYNGEE. Trimming at V came to 4 bases and at J to 1 base, leaving 7 bases not matched to a gene. DNA of the CDR3: TGTGCCAGCAGCACGACCCGGACTAGCGGCACAGATACGCAGTATTTT. This sequence encodes CASSTTRTSGTDTQYF.

In DNA, the CDR3 is TGTGCCAGCAGTTTCAGGCAAGAGACCCAGTACTTC. Translated, it gives CASSFRQETQYF. The V and J genes are TRBV28 and TRBJ2-5; no reliable D call. CDR1 and CDR2 from the germline V gene are MDHEN and SYDVKM. The CDR3 runs to 12 residues. The V gene lost 3 bases and the J gene lost 2 bases, with 4 bases spanning the gap.

This chain joins TRBV28 and TRBJ1-2; D unresolved. Germline CDR1 and CDR2: MDHEN and SYDVKM. V was clipped by 6 bases and J by 0 bases, with 5 bases between them. CDR3 length equals 12 residues. The CDR3 DNA follows: TGTGCCAGCAGATCAGCTAACTATGGCTACACCTTC. This sequence encodes CASRSANYGYTF.

CDR3 coding DNA: TGCAGCGTTGGTGGGCGGACAGGGGAAGGAGGCTACACCTTC. Its translation: CSVGGRTGEGGYTF. This chain joins TRBV29-1 and TRBJ1-2, with 9 positions matching TRBD1. The V gene end was trimmed by 4 bases and the J gene end by 8 bases; junction bases not matched to a gene: 11. The CDR3 covers 14 residues. The germline V gene encodes CDR1 SQVTM and CDR2 ANQGSEA.

The V and J genes are TRBV28 and TRBJ2-1; either TRBD1 or TRBD2 may supply D (5 bases each). CDR1 MDHEN and CDR2 SYDVKM come from the germline V gene. Trimming removed 3 bases from V and 2 bases from J, with 11 bases in between. The CDR3 covers 15 residues. This chain's CDR3 is CASSFGTQTYNEQFF. The CDR3 DNA is TGTGCCAGCAGTTTTGGGACGCAAACCTACAATGAGCAGTTCTTC. Filled out from reference TRBV28 and TRBJ2-1, the complete variable domain reads DVKVTQSSRYLVKRTGEKVFLECVQDMDHENMFWYRQDPGLGLRLIYFSYDVKMKEKGDIPEGYSVSREKKERFSLILESASTNQTSMYLCASSFGTQTYNEQFFGPGTRLTVL.

DNA for the CDR3: TGTGCCAGCAGCTTGGGCGGGAGTAGCAATCAGCCCCAGCATTTT. Translated: CASSLGGSSNQPQHF. V is TRBV7-6 and J is TRBJ1-5; D not resolved. Germline CDR1 is SGHVS and CDR2 is FNYEAQ. The CDR3 length is 15 residues. Trimming cost V 3 bases and J 0 bases, with 9 bases left between them.

This clone was recorded once. This chain connects TRBV5-6 to TRBJ1-3; TRBD1 aligns across 7 bases. J was trimmed by 2 bases and V by 4 bases; bases with no gene match: 6. The CDR3 contains 15 residues. Germline-derived CDR1 and CDR2 are SGHDT and YYEEEE. The CDR3 DNA sequence: TGTGCCAGCAGCACCGGACAGGTAGCTGGAAACACCATATATTTT. Translating gives CASSTGQVAGNTIYF.

Here the CDR3 DNA reads TGTGCCTGGGCCGGACAGGGGGTGACTGAAGCTTTCTTT. Translation gives CAWAGQGVTEAFF. The genes are TRBV30 and TRBJ1-1; 10 bases map to TRBD1. V lost 5 bases, J lost 5 bases, and 5 bases stayed unmatched. This CDR3 has 13 residues. CDR1 GTSNPN and CDR2 SVGIG come from the germline V gene (reference sequence).

The chain recombines TRBV10-3 with TRBJ2-6, with no clear D. Looked up from germline, CDR1 is ENHRY and CDR2 is SYGVKD. Trimming removed 6 bases from V and 0 bases from J, with 12 bases in between. The CDR3 covers 16 residues. The CDR3: CAISAAPTSGANVLTF. The DNA of the CDR3 is TGTGCCATCAGCGCGGCTCCAACCTCTGGGGCCAACGTCCTGACTTTC.

J is TRBJ2-5 and V is TRBV19; D may correspond to TRBD1 or TRBD2 (5 bases each). The CDR3 has 13 amino acids. Germline assignment: CDR1 LNHDA and CDR2 SQIVND (reference sequence). Deletions cut 5 bases from V and 2 bases from J, with 9 bases between. CDR3 in DNA: TGTGCCAGTAGTCTGGGGGTTCAAGAGACCCAGTACTTC. It translates to CASSLGVQETQYF.

The sample holds one count of this clone. This chain connects TRBV6-5 to TRBJ2-2; D gene ambiguous. The CDR3 runs to 14 residues. Trimming took off 5 bases at V and 4 bases at J, with 11 bases between the two ends. Germline V gene sequence: CDR1 MNHEY, CDR2 SVGAGI. CDR3 sequence reads: CASSRGHGTGELFF. The DNA for the CDR3 is TGTGCCAGCAGTCGTGGGCACGGCACCGGGGAGCTGTTTTTT.

The chain combines TRBV28 with TRBJ2-5; 12 nucleotides agree with TRBD2. Losses at the gene ends were 4 bases for V and 4 bases for J; bases not matched to a gene: 4. This CDR3 is built from 15 residues. Germline CDR1 and CDR2: MDHEN and SYDVKM. DNA for the CDR3: TGTGCCAGCAGTTCGCCGACTAGCGGGAGAGAGACCCAGTACTTC. As protein: CASSSPTSGRETQYF. The variable domain in full, completed from reference TRBV28 and TRBJ2-5, reads DVKVTQSSRYLVKRTGEKVFLECVQDMDHENMFWYRQDPGLGLRLIYFSYDVKMKEKGDIPEGYSVSREKKERFSLILESASTNQTSMYLCASSSPTSGRETQYFGPGTRLLVL.

The chain recombines TRBV9 with TRBJ2-7, with TRBD1 matching 9 bases. The CDR3 is made up of 15 amino acids. Germline loops: CDR1 SGDLS, CDR2 YYNGEE. V lost 0 bases to trimming and J lost 3 bases; unmatched junction nucleotides: 4. As DNA, the CDR3 is TGTGCCAGCAGCGTAGAGACAGGGGGAAGCTACGAGCAGTACTTC. Protein product: CASSVETGGSYEQYF. The full variable domain, rest sourced from reference TRBV9 and TRBJ2-7, is DSGVTQTPKHLITATGQRVTLRCSPRSGDLSVYWYQQSLDQGLQFLIQYYNGEERAKGNILERFSAQQFPDLHSELNLSSLELGDSALYFCASSVETGGSYEQYFGPGTRLTVT.

This clone was counted only a few times. The chain employs TRBV19 and TRBJ2-7, with 7 nucleotides matching TRBD1. The CDR3 totals 12 residues. The V gene's germline CDR1 is LNHDA and CDR2 SQIVND (reference sequence). The V and J ends lost 7 bases and 9 bases, in that order; junction bases with no gene match: 9. This CDR3 is CASKPPTGVQYF. DNA of the CDR3: TGTGCCAGTAAGCCACCCACAGGGGTGCAGTACTTC.

The rearrangement links TRBV2 to TRBJ2-1; D may be TRBD2 (6 bases). Trimming took off 4 bases at V and 8 bases at J, with 9 bases between the two ends. This CDR3 spans 12 amino acids. Germline lookup yields CDR1 SNHLY and CDR2 FYNNEI. This CDR3 reads CASSGDSYEQFF. DNA for the CDR3: TGTGCCAGCAGTGGGGACTCCTATGAGCAGTTCTTC.

The chain employs TRBV6-5 and TRBJ2-1; perhaps TRBD1 as D (6 bases). V dropped 6 bases and J dropped 11 bases, with 20 bases sitting between them. CDR3 length: 14 residues. Germline CDR1 reads MNHEY; CDR2 reads SVGAGI. The CDR3 loop reads CASRTGTSLGKQFF. The CDR3 coding sequence is TGTGCCAGCAGAACCGGGACAAGTTTGGGCAAGCAGTTCTTC.

The rearrangement uses TRBV7-8 and TRBJ1-1; perhaps TRBD1 as D (6 bases). The CDR3 is made up of 16 amino acids. With 2 bases removed from V and 0 bases from J, the gap between germline ends came to 13 bases. CDR1 is SGHVS and CDR2 is FQNEAQ in the germline V gene. DNA for the CDR3: TGTGCCAGCAGCTTACGTAGGGACAAGATGAACACTGAAGCTTTCTTT. It encodes CASSLRRDKMNTEAFF. The whole variable domain, filled in from reference TRBV7-8 and TRBJ1-1, reads GAGVSQSPRYKVAKRGQDVALRCDPISGHVSLFWYQQALGQGPEFLTYFQNEAQLDKSGLPSDRFFAERPEGSVSTLKIQRTQQEDSAVYLCASSLRRDKMNTEAFFGQGTRLTVV.

The V and J genes are TRBV2 and TRBJ1-3; D may be TRBD1 (5 bases). Trimming stripped 6 bases from V and 3 bases from J, with 12 bases between. The CDR3 has 14 amino acids. The germline V gene has CDR1 SNHLY and CDR2 FYNNEI. The CDR3 here is CASRGALIGNTIYF. The CDR3 coding sequence is TGTGCCAGCAGAGGGGCACTAATTGGAAACACCATATATTTT.

The chain recombines TRBV18 with TRBJ1-3, with D perhaps matching TRBD1 (5 bases). V shed 3 bases and J shed 4 bases, with 19 bases lying between them. Germline lookup yields CDR1 KGHSH and CDR2 LQKENI. CDR3 length: 17 residues. The CDR3 protein is CASSPIAGRGTGNTIYF. CDR3 DNA: TGTGCCAGCTCACCGATCGCGGGTAGGGGTACGGGAAACACCATATATTTT. Full variable domain (missing parts from reference TRBV18 and TRBJ1-3): NAGVMQNPRHLVRRRGQEARLRCSPMKGHSHVYWYRQLPEEGLKFMVYLQKENIIDESGMPKERFSAEFPKEGPSILRIQQVVRGDSAAYFCASSPIAGRGTGNTIYFGEGSWLTVV.

The CDR3 region has the DNA TGTGCCAGCGTGAGGGAGCGGAACTCTGGAAACACCATATATTTT. Its protein product is CASVRERNSGNTIYF. The gene calls are TRBV2 and TRBJ1-3; the D is unclear. Per the germline V gene, CDR1 is SNHLY and CDR2 is FYNNEI. The CDR3 is 15 amino acids. Trimming took 8 bases from V and 0 from J, leaving 14 bases between them.